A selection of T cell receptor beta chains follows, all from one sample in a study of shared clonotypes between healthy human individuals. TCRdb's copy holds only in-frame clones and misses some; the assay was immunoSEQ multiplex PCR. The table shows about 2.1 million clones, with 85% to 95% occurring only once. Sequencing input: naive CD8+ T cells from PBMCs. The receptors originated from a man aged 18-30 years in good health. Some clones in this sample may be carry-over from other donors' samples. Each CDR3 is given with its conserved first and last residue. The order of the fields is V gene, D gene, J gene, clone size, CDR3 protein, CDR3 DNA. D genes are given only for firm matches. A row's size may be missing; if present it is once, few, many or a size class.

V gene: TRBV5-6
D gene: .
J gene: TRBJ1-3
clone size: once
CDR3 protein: CASSLPPKPGNTIYF
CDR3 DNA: TGTGCCAGCAGCTTGCCCCCTAAACCGGGAAACACCATATATTTT

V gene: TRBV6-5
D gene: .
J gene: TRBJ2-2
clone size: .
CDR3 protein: CASSPGQTNTGELFF
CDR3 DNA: TGTGCCAGCAGTCCCGGACAGACGAACACCGGGGAGCTGTTTTTT

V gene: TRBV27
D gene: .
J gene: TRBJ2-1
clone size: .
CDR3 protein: CASSLERVGNEQFF
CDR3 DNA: TGTGCCAGCAGTTTGGAGAGGGTGGGGAATGAGCAGTTCTTC

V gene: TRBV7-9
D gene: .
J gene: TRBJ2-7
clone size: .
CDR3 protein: CASSLDRSYEQYF
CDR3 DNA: TGTGCCAGCAGCTTAGACCGTTCCTACGAGCAGTACTTC

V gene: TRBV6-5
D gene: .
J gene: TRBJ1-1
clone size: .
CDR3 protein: CASSLGRTNTEAFF
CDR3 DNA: TGTGCCAGCAGTTTGGGACGGACGAACACTGAAGCTTTCTTT

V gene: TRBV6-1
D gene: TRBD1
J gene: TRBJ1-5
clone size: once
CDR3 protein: CASSGGTGEQPQHF
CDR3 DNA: TGTGCCAGCAGCGGCGGGACAGGGGAGCAGCCCCAGCATTTT

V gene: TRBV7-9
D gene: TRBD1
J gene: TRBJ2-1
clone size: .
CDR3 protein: CASSSRDSVYNEQFF
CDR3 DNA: TGTGCCAGCAGCTCCCGGGACAGCGTTTACAATGAGCAGTTCTTC

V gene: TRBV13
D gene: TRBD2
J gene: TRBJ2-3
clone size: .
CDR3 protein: CASSVRLAEPTDTQYF
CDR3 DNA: TGTGCCAGCAGCGTAAGACTAGCGGAGCCCACAGATACGCAGTATTTT

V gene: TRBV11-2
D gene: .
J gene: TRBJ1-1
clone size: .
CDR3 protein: CASSLGGWGKNTEAFF
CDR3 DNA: TGTGCCAGCAGCTTAGGAGGTTGGGGAAAGAACACTGAAGCTTTCTTT

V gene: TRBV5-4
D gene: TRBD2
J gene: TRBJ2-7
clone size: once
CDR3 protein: CASNPGRGEQYF
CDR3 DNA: TGTGCCAGCAACCCGGGGAGGGGCGAGCAGTACTTC

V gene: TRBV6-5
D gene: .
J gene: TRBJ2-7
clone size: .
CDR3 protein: CASRDRAGEPYEQYF
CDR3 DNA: TGTGCCAGCAGAGACCGGGCAGGGGAACCCTACGAGCAGTACTTC

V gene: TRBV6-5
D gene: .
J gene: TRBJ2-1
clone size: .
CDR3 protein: CASSYAGSKYNEQFF
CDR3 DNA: TGTGCCAGCAGTTATGCGGGGTCAAAATACAATGAGCAGTTCTTC

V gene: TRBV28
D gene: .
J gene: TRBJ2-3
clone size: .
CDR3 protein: CASSSPLVARRADTQYF
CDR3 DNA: TGTGCCAGCAGTTCCCCCCTTGTAGCCAGGAGGGCAGATACGCAGTATTTT

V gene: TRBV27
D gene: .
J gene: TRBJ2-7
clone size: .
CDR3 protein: CASSLSGWNNDYEQYF
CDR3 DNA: TGTGCCAGCAGTTTATCCGGGTGGAATAACGACTACGAGCAGTACTTC

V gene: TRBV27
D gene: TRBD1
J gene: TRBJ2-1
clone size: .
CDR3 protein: CASSLTRTGRSNEQFF
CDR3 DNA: TGTGCCAGCAGCCTTACCCGGACAGGCCGCAGCAATGAGCAGTTCTTC

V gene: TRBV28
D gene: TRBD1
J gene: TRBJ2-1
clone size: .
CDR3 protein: CASRWDRGLPINEQFF
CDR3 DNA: TGTGCCAGCAGGTGGGACAGGGGACTACCGATAAATGAGCAGTTCTTC

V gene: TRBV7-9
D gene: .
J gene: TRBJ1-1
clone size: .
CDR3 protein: CASSIHDSVNTEAFF
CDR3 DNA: TGTGCCAGCAGCATCCACGACTCGGTGAACACTGAAGCTTTCTTT

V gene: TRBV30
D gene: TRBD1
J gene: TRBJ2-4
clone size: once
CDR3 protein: CAQVIRDRGISIQYF
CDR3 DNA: TGTGCGCAAGTCATTCGGGACAGGGGGATAAGCATTCAGTACTTC

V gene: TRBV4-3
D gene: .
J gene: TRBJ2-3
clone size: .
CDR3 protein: CASSQERKGLITDTQYF
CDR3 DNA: TGCGCCAGCAGCCAAGAAAGAAAGGGACTCATCACAGATACGCAGTATTTT

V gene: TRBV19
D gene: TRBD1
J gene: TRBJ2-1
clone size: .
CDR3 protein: CASSIEGTGINEQFF
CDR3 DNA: TGTGCCAGTAGTATAGAGGGGACAGGGATCAATGAGCAGTTCTTC

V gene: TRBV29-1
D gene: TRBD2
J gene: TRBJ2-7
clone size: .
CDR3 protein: CSVAGTSGRYEQYF
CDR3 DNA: TGCAGCGTGGCAGGGACTAGCGGGCGCTACGAGCAGTACTTC

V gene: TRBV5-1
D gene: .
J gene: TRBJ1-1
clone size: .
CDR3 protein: CASSSSGVGEAFF
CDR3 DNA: TGCGCCAGCAGCTCCTCAGGGGTCGGTGAAGCCTTCTTT

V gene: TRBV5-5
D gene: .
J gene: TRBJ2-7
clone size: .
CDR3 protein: CASSSEWGAPYEQYF
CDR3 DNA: TGTGCCAGCAGCTCGGAGTGGGGGGCCCCCTACGAGCAGTACTTC

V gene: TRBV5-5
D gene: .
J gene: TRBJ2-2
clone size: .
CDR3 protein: CASSPTVGELFF
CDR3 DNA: TGTGCCAGCAGCCCGACAGTCGGGGAGCTGTTTTTT

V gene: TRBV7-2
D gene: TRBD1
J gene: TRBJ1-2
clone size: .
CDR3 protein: CASSSSTGIIYGYTF
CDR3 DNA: TGTGCCAGCAGCTCGTCGACAGGGATCATCTATGGCTACACCTTC

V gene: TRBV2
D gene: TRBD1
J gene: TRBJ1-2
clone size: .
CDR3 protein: CASRGTAYGYTF
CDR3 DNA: TGTGCCAGCAGGGGGACAGCGTATGGCTACACCTTC

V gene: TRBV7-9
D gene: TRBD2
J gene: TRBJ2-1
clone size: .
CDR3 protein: CASSLFLAGGDEQFF
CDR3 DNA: TGTGCCAGCAGCTTATTCCTAGCGGGAGGGGATGAGCAGTTCTTC